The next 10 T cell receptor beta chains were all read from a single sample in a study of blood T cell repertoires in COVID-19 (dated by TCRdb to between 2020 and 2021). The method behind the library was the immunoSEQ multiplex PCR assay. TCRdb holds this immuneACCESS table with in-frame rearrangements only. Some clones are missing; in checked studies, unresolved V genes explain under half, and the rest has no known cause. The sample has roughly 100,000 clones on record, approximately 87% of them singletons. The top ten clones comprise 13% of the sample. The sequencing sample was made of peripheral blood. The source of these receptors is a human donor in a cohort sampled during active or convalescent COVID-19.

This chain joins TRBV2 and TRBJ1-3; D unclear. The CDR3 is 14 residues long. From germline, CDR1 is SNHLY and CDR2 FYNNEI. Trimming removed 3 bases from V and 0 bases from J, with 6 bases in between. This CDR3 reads CASSDQFSGNTIYF. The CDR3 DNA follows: TGTGCCAGCAGTGACCAGTTCTCTGGAAACACCATATATTTT.

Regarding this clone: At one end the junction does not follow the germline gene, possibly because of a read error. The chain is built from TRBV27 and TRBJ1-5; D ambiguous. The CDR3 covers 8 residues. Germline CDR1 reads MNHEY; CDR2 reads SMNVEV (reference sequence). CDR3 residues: CAFELQHF. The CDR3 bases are TGCGCCTTTGAGCTCCAGCATTTT.

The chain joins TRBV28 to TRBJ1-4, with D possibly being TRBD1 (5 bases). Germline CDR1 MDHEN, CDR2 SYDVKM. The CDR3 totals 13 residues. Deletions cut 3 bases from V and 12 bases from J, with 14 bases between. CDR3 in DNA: TGTGCCAGCAGTTTCTCTCAGGGTATACAACTGTTTTTT. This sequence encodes CASSFSQGIQLFF.

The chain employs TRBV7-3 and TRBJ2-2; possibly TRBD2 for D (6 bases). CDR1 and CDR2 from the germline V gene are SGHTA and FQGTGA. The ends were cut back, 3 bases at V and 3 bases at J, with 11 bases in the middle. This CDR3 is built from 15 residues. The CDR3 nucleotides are TGTGCCAGCAGCTTTGCCGGGACTTACACCGGGGAGCTGTTTTTT. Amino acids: CASSFAGTYTGELFF.

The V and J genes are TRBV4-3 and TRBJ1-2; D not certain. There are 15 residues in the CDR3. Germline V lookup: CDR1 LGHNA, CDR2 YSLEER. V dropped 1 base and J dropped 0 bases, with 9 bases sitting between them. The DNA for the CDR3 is TGCGCCAGCAGCCAAGTGACGGGAGCTAACTATGGCTACACCTTC. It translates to CASSQVTGANYGYTF.

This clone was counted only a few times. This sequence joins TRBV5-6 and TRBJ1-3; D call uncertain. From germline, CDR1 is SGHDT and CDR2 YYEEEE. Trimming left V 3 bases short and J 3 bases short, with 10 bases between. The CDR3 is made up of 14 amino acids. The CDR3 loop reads CASSSWEFGNTIYF. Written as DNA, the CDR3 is TGTGCCAGCAGCTCTTGGGAGTTTGGAAACACCATATATTTT.

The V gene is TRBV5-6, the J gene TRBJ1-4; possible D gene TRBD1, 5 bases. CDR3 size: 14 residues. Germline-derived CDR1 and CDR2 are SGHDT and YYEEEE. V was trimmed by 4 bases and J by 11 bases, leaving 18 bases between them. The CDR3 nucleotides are TGTGCCAGCAGCCCAAATGTCGGGGGTGGGAAACTGTTTTTT. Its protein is CASSPNVGGGKLFF.

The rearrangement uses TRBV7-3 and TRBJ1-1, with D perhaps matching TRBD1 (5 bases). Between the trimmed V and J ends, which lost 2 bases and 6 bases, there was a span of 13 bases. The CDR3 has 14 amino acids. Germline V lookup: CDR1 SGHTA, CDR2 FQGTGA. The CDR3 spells CASSLGAWSAEAFF. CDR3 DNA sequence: TGTGCCAGCAGCTTAGGGGCCTGGAGCGCTGAAGCTTTCTTT.

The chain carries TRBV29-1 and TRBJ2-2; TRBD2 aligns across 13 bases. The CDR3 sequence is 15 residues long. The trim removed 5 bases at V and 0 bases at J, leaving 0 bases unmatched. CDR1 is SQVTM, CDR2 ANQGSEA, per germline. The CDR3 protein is CSVTSGGANTGELFF. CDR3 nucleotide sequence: TGCAGCGTTACTAGCGGGGGGGCGAACACCGGGGAGCTGTTTTTT.

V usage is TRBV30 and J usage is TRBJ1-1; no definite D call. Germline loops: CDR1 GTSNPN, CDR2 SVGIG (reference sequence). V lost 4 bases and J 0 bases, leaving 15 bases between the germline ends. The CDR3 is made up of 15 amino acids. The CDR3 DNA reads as TGTGCCTGGAACCCCCCCCGGGGAGTGAACACTGAAGCTTTCTTT. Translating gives CAWNPPRGVNTEAFF.